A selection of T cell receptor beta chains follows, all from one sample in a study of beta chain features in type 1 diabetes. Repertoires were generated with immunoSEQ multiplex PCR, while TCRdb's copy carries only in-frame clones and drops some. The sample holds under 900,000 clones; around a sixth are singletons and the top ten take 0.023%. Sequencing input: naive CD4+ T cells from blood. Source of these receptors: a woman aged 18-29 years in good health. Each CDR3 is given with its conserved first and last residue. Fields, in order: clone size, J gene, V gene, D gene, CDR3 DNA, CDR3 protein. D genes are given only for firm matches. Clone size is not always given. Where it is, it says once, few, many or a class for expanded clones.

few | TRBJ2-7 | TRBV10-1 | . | TGCGCCAGCAGTGGGATGGACACTTATCCCTCCTACGAGCAGTACTTC | CASSGMDTYPSYEQYF
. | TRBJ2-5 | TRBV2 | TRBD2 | TGTGCCAGCAGAGATTCTAGCGGGAGGGCCAGGGAGACCCAGTACTTC | CASRDSSGRARETQYF
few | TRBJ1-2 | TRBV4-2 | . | TGTGCCAGCAGCCATGCCCCAGGACTCAACTATGGCTACACCTTC | CASSHAPGLNYGYTF
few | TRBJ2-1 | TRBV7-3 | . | TGTGCCAGCAGCTTAATTGGGAGCAGCGCCTACAATGAGCAGTTCTTC | CASSLIGSSAYNEQFF
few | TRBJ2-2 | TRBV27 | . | TGTGCCAGCAGTTTGTGGACCGGGGAGCTGTTTTTT | CASSLWTGELFF
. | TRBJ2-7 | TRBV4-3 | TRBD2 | TGCGCCAGCAGCCAAGATTTGACTAGCGGTTACTCCTACGAGCAGTACTTC | CASSQDLTSGYSYEQYF
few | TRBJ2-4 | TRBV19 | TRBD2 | TGTGCCAGTAAGACTAGCGGCACCCGAGGGAAAAACATTCAGTACTTC | CASKTSGTRGKNIQYF
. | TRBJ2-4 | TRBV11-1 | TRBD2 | TGTGCCAGCAGCTCTGGGACTAGAGACGGCAAAAACATTCAGTACTTC | CASSSGTRDGKNIQYF
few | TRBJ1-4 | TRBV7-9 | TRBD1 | TGTGCCAGCAGCTTCCAACCGGGACAGACAAATGAAAAACTGTTTTTT | CASSFQPGQTNEKLFF
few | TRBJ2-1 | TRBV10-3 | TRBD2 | TGTGCCATCAGTGGGTTAGCGGGAGTTTGGAATGAGCAGTTCTTC | CAISGLAGVWNEQFF
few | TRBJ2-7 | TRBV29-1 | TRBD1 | TGCAGCGTCAAGACAGGGCACTACGAGCAGTACTTC | CSVKTGHYEQYF
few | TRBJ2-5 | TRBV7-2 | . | TGTGCCAGCAGCCCGGTAGAAGAGACCCAGTACTTC | CASSPVEETQYF
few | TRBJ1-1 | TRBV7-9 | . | TGTGCCAGCAGCTTAATCAACGGTGAAGCTTTCTTT | CASSLINGEAFF
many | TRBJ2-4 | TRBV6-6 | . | TGTGCCAGCAGTACACAGATTGGAGGGGACATTCAGTACTTC | CASSTQIGGDIQYF
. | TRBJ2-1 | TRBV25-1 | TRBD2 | TGTGCCAGCAGTGAATTGGGCGGGAGAACCTACAATGAGCAGTTCTTC | CASSELGGRTYNEQFF
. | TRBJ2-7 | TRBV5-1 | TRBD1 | TGCGCCAGCAGCTCCGGGACAGGGGGCGGTTGGTACGAGCAGTACTTC | CASSSGTGGGWYEQYF
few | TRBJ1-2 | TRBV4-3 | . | TGCGCCAGCAGCCAAGATCTCGGCAGCTACTATGGCTACACCTTC | CASSQDLGSYYGYTF
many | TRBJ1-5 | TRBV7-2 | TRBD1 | TGTGCCAGCAGCTCACCTGGGACAGGGAATCAGCCCCAGCATTTT | CASSSPGTGNQPQHF
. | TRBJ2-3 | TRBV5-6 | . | TGTGCCAGCAGCTTGGTGGGTACGCAGTATTTT | CASSLVGTQYF
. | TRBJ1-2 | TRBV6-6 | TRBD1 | TGTGCCAGCAGTCGACAGGGCTACTATGGCTACACCTTC | CASSRQGYYGYTF
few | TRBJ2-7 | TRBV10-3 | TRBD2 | TGTGCCATCGGAAGACTAGCGGGAGGGCTCTACGAGCAGTACTTC | CAIGRLAGGLYEQYF
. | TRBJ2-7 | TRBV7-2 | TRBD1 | TGTGCCAGCAGCTTAGAGGGGACAGCATACGAGCAGTACTTC | CASSLEGTAYEQYF
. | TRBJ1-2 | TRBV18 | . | TGTGCCAGCTCACCGAGTGGCAGGGACTATGGCTACACCTTC | CASSPSGRDYGYTF
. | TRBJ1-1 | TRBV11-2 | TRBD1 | TGTGCCAGCAGAAGTGGGGACAGGGGTGGTCACACTGAAGCTTTCTTT | CASRSGDRGGHTEAFF
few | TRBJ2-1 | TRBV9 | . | TGTGCCAGCAGCGTAGATGGGACTTCTTTCAATGAGCAGTTCTTC | CASSVDGTSFNEQFF
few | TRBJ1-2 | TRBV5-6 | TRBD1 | TGTGCCAGCAGCTTGTTCGCTAGGGACAGGGAAGGCTATGGCTACACCTTC | CASSLFARDREGYGYTF
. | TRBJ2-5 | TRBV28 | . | TGTGCCAGCAGTTTATCAATGGGGTCTGAGACCCAGTACTTC | CASSLSMGSETQYF
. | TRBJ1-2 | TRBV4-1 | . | TGCGCCAGCAGCCAAGCGGCGGGTAACTATGGCTACACCTTC | CASSQAAGNYGYTF